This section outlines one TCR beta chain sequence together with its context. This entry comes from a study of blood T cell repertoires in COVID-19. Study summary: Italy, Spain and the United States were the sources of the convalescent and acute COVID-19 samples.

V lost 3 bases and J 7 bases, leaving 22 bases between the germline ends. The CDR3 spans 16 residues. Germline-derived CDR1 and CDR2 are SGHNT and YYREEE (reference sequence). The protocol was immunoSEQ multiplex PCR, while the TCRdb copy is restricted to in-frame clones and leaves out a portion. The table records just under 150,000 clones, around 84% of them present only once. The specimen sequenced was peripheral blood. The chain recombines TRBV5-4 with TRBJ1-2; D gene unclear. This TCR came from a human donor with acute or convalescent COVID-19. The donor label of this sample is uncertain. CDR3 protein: CASSSPQRLPSSGYTF. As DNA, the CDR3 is TGTGCCAGCAGCTCCCCGCAGCGGCTCCCATCCAGTGGCTACACCTTC.